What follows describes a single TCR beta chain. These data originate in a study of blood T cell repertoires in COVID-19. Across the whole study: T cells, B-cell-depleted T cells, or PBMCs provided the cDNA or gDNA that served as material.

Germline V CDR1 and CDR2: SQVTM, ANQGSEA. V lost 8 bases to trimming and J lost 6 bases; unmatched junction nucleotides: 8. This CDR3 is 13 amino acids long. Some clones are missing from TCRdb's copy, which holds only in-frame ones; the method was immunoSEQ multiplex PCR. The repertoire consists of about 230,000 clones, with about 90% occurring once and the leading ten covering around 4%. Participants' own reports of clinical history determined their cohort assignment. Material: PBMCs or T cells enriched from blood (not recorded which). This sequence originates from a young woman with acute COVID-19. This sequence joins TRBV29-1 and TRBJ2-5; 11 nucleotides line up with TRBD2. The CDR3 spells CSTRIAGGKTQYF. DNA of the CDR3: TGCAGCACACGGATAGCGGGAGGGAAGACCCAGTACTTC.